This is a list of T cell receptor beta chains from one sample in a study of T-cell reconstitution after alpha-beta-depleted transplantation in children. TCRdb recomputed calls from the PCR reads with MiXCR, one row per CDR3 protein. The table lists hundreds of thousands of distinct CDR3 sequences, about 8.7% of them singletons. The source material was PBMCs, mostly from graft donor cells, sampled 360 days after TCRalphabeta/CD19-depleted stem cell transplant. The receptor source for this set is a male patient aged 2-9 years who had a stem cell transplant for acute myeloid leukemia, so the T cells may come from the graft donor. Each CDR3 is given with its conserved first and last residue. Fields, in order: V gene, D gene, J gene, clone size, CDR3 protein, CDR3 DNA. The D gene is left open where the match is weak. Clone size appears in some rows only: once, few, many, or a class for an expanded clone.

v_gene: TRBV12-3/TRBV12-4; d_gene: -; j_gene: TRBJ2-1; abundance: many; CDR3aa: CASRSRGTNEQFF; CDR3nt: TGTGCCAGCAGATCCAGGGGTACAAATGAGCAGTTCTTC
v_gene: TRBV5-1; d_gene: -; j_gene: TRBJ1-2; abundance: -; CDR3aa: CASSNPQDGYTF; CDR3nt: TGCGCCAGCAGCAACCCACAGGATGGCTACACCTTC
v_gene: TRBV6-5; d_gene: -; j_gene: TRBJ1-2; abundance: -; CDR3aa: CASRVGTIYGYTF; CDR3nt: TGTGCCAGCAGAGTGGGGACAATCTATGGCTACACCTTC
v_gene: TRBV7-8; d_gene: -; j_gene: TRBJ2-5; abundance: many; CDR3aa: CASSLLGRQETQYF; CDR3nt: TGTGCCAGCAGCTTACTCGGGAGACAAGAGACCCAGTACTTC
v_gene: TRBV5-1; d_gene: -; j_gene: TRBJ2-7; abundance: few; CDR3aa: CASSLQAGSYEQYF; CDR3nt: TGCGCCAGCAGCTTGCAAGCTGGCTCCTACGAGCAGTACTTC
v_gene: TRBV12-3/TRBV12-4; d_gene: -; j_gene: TRBJ2-2; abundance: few; CDR3aa: CASSLYDANTGELFF; CDR3nt: TGTGCCAGCAGTTTATATGATGCGAACACCGGGGAGCTGTTTTTT
v_gene: TRBV12-3/TRBV12-4; d_gene: -; j_gene: TRBJ2-5; abundance: -; CDR3aa: CASGGTAIQETQYF; CDR3nt: TGTGCCAGCGGGGGGACAGCCATCCAAGAGACCCAGTACTTC
v_gene: TRBV10-1; d_gene: TRBD2; j_gene: TRBJ2-5; abundance: many; CDR3aa: CASSEEGLAPETQYF; CDR3nt: TGCGCCAGCAGTGAGGAGGGACTAGCCCCGGAGACCCAGTACTTC
v_gene: TRBV6-5; d_gene: -; j_gene: TRBJ2-5; abundance: many; CDR3aa: CASSLSWAETQYF; CDR3nt: TGTGCCAGCAGTTTGAGTTGGGCAGAGACCCAGTACTTC
v_gene: TRBV7-6; d_gene: -; j_gene: TRBJ1-5; abundance: few; CDR3aa: CASSFSQGPNQPQHF; CDR3nt: TGTGCCAGCAGCTTCTCACAGGGTCCGAATCAGCCCCAGCATTTT
v_gene: TRBV9; d_gene: -; j_gene: TRBJ2-5; abundance: many; CDR3aa: CASSTEGELWETQYF; CDR3nt: TGTGCCAGCAGCACCGAGGGGGAGTTATGGGAGACCCAGTACTTC
v_gene: TRBV7-2; d_gene: TRBD2; j_gene: TRBJ2-3; abundance: -; CDR3aa: CASSPRLAGGDTQYF; CDR3nt: TGTGCCAGCAGCCCCCGACTAGCGGGAGGAGATACGCAGTATTTT
v_gene: TRBV7-9; d_gene: -; j_gene: TRBJ2-1; abundance: few; CDR3aa: CASSAFGGAEFF; CDR3nt: TGTGCCAGCAGCGCGTTTGGGGGCGCCGAGTTCTTC
v_gene: TRBV9; d_gene: -; j_gene: TRBJ2-7; abundance: few; CDR3aa: CASSVTGTSPNEQYF; CDR3nt: TGTGCCAGCAGCGTGACAGGTACAAGCCCCAACGAGCAGTACTTC
v_gene: TRBV5-5; d_gene: -; j_gene: TRBJ2-3; abundance: many; CDR3aa: CASSFDTDTQYF; CDR3nt: TGTGCCAGCAGCTTCGACACAGATACGCAGTATTTT
v_gene: TRBV20-1; d_gene: TRBD1; j_gene: TRBJ1-2; abundance: few; CDR3aa: CSARRWDRDYGYTF; CDR3nt: TGCAGTGCTAGAAGGTGGGACAGGGACTATGGCTACACCTTC
v_gene: TRBV5-1; d_gene: TRBD2; j_gene: TRBJ2-1; abundance: few; CDR3aa: CASSLGLAGGTYNEQFF; CDR3nt: TGCGCCAGCAGCTTGGGACTAGCGGGCGGAACCTACAATGAGCAGTTCTTC
v_gene: TRBV20-1; d_gene: TRBD1; j_gene: TRBJ2-3; abundance: many; CDR3aa: CSARDPRGRSTDTQYF; CDR3nt: TGCAGTGCTAGAGATCCCAGGGGGCGAAGCACAGATACGCAGTATTTT
v_gene: TRBV29-1; d_gene: TRBD1; j_gene: TRBJ2-5; abundance: -; CDR3aa: CSVVRDRPTGTQYF; CDR3nt: TGCAGCGTGGTCCGGGACAGGCCAACGGGGACCCAGTACTTC
v_gene: TRBV15; d_gene: TRBD1; j_gene: TRBJ1-1; abundance: -; CDR3aa: CATSRERTGNTEAFF; CDR3nt: TGTGCCACCAGCAGAGAGAGGACAGGAAACACTGAAGCTTTCTTT
v_gene: TRBV20-1; d_gene: TRBD2; j_gene: TRBJ2-3; abundance: many; CDR3aa: CSVELAGGPQDTQYF; CDR3nt: TGCAGTGTTGAACTAGCGGGGGGGCCTCAAGATACGCAGTATTTT
v_gene: TRBV24-1; d_gene: -; j_gene: TRBJ2-3; abundance: many; CDR3aa: CATSEGASHTQYF; CDR3nt: TGTGCCACCAGTGAGGGGGCCAGCCATACGCAGTATTTT
v_gene: TRBV4-3; d_gene: -; j_gene: TRBJ1-4; abundance: few; CDR3aa: CASSQGSYRATNEKLFF; CDR3nt: TGCGCCAGCAGCCAAGGCAGCTATAGGGCAACTAATGAAAAACTGTTTTTT
v_gene: TRBV7-2; d_gene: -; j_gene: TRBJ2-7; abundance: many; CDR3aa: CASSSVRKVPSYEQYF; CDR3nt: TGTGCCAGCAGCTCCGTAAGAAAGGTTCCTTCCTACGAGCAGTACTTC
v_gene: TRBV5-6; d_gene: -; j_gene: TRBJ1-2; abundance: many; CDR3aa: CASSPLGQNYYGYTF; CDR3nt: TGTGCCAGCAGCCCCCTCGGACAGAACTATTATGGCTACACCTTC
v_gene: TRBV20-1; d_gene: -; j_gene: TRBJ2-7; abundance: few; CDR3aa: CSVRGNEQYF; CDR3nt: TGCAGTGTTAGAGGGAACGAGCAGTACTTC
v_gene: TRBV5-5; d_gene: TRBD1; j_gene: TRBJ1-5; abundance: many; CDR3aa: CASSLTGGHSNQPQHF; CDR3nt: TGTGCCAGCAGCTTGACAGGGGGCCATAGCAATCAGCCCCAGCATTTT
v_gene: TRBV12-3/TRBV12-4; d_gene: TRBD2; j_gene: TRBJ2-1; abundance: many; CDR3aa: CASSFRLAGGPGEQFF; CDR3nt: TGTGCCAGCAGTTTCAGGCTAGCGGGGGGGCCCGGTGAGCAGTTCTTC
v_gene: TRBV6-5; d_gene: -; j_gene: TRBJ2-1; abundance: few; CDR3aa: CASSYSNSRAYNEQFF; CDR3nt: TGTGCCAGCAGTTACTCAAATTCCAGGGCCTACAATGAGCAGTTCTTC
v_gene: TRBV29-1; d_gene: -; j_gene: TRBJ2-1; abundance: many; CDR3aa: CSVNGRGLRDEQFF; CDR3nt: TGCAGCGTTAATGGACGGGGGCTTAGAGATGAGCAGTTCTTC
v_gene: TRBV9; d_gene: -; j_gene: TRBJ2-1; abundance: few; CDR3aa: CASSVAAWHEQFF; CDR3nt: TGTGCCAGCAGCGTAGCTGCATGGCATGAGCAGTTCTTC
v_gene: TRBV6-5; d_gene: -; j_gene: TRBJ1-2; abundance: few; CDR3aa: CASSRQENYGYTF; CDR3nt: TGTGCCAGCAGTCGACAGGAAAACTATGGCTACACCTTC
v_gene: TRBV5-1; d_gene: TRBD1; j_gene: TRBJ2-2; abundance: many; CDR3aa: CASSLEGAKNTGELFF; CDR3nt: TGCGCCAGCAGCTTGGAGGGGGCGAAGAACACCGGGGAGCTGTTTTTT
v_gene: TRBV7-7; d_gene: -; j_gene: TRBJ2-1; abundance: few; CDR3aa: CASSLAAGLSYNEQFF; CDR3nt: TGTGCTAGCAGCTTAGCCGCGGGACTCTCCTACAATGAGCAGTTCTTC
v_gene: TRBV6-2/TRBV6-3; d_gene: -; j_gene: TRBJ1-1; abundance: many; CDR3aa: CASSYSTQAFF; CDR3nt: TGTGCCAGCAGTTACAGTACCCAAGCTTTCTTT